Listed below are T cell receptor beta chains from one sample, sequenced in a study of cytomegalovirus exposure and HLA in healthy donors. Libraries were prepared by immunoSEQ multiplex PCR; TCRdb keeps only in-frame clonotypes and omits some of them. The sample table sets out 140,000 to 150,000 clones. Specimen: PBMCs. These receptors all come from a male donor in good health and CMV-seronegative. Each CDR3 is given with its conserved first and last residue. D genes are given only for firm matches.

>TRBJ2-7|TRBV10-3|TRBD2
TGTGCCATCAGTGAGGGACTAGCGGGAGGGGGCTCCTACGAGCAGTACTTC
CAISEGLAGGGSYEQYF
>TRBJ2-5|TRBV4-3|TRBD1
TGCGCCAGCAGCCAAGAGCGGCAGGGGGTTGAGACCCAGTACTTC
CASSQERQGVETQYF
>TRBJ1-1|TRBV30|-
TGTGCCTGGAGTGCCAGCACTGAAGCTTTCTTT
CAWSASTEAFF
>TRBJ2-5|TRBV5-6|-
TGTGCCAGCAGCTTGGGGGCGGGTAGTGTGGAGGAGACCCAGTACTTC
CASSLGAGSVEETQYF
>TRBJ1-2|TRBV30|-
TGTGCCGTTGGACGGGGGGTGGGTGGCTACACCTTC
CAVGRGVGGYTF
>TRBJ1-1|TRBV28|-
TGTGCCAGCAGTTTACGGACATCCAAAGCTTTCTTT
CASSLRTSKAFF
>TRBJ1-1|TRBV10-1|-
TGCGCCAGCACCGGACAAGGCACTGAAGCTTTCTTT
CASTGQGTEAFF
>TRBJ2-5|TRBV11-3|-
TGTGCCAGCAGCTTGTCCTTCCAAGAGACCCAGTACTTC
CASSLSFQETQYF
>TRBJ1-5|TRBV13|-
TGTGCCAGCAGCTTAGGCCGAGCAACTCGTAATCAGCCCCAGCATTTT
CASSLGRATRNQPQHF
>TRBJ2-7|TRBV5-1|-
TGCGCCAGCAGAGGGGGACCCGGACAGCCTACACTAAGCTACGAGCAGTACTTC
CASRGGPGQPTLSYEQYF
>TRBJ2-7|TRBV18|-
TGTGCCAGCTCCTCAGGGGCATACTCCTACGAGCAGTACTTC
CASSSGAYSYEQYF
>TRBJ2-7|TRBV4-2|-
TGTGCCAGCAGCCAAGATCAGGCAGGGGGGGAGCAGTACTTC
CASSQDQAGGEQYF
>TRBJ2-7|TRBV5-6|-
TGTGCCAGCAGCTTGCCCTTCTACTCCTACGAGCAGTACTTC
CASSLPFYSYEQYF
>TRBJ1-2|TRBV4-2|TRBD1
TGTGCCAGCAGCCAAGAGCCCAGGGGGGACTATGGCTACACCTTC
CASSQEPRGDYGYTF
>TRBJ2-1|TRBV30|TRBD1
TGTGCCTGGAGGGGTAACAGGGGCATCCGGAGGAATGAGCAGTTCTTC
CAWRGNRGIRRNEQFF
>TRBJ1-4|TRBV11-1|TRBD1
TGTGCCAGCAGCTCGGGACAGGCAACTAATGAAAAACTGTTTTTT
CASSSGQATNEKLFF
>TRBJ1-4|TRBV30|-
TGTGCCTGGAGTGTATCGGACAGAGCTGAAAAACTGTTTTTT
CAWSVSDRAEKLFF
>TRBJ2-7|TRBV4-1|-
TGCGCCAGCAGCCAAGGGGACACCAGCTACGAGCAGTACTTC
CASSQGDTSYEQYF
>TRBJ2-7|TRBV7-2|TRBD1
TGTGCCAGCAGCTTAGTGACAGGGGGCCCCTACGAGCAGTACTTC
CASSLVTGGPYEQYF
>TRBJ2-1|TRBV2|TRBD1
TGTGCCAGCACCCCCCGGGACAGGGAGTTCTTC
CASTPRDREFF
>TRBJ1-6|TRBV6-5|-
TGTGCCACCGGTGGGGCGGGGAATTCACCCCTCCACTTT
CATGGAGNSPLHF
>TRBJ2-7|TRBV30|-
TGTGCCTGGAGTGTATTGGCAGGCCCCTACGAGCAGTACTTC
CAWSVLAGPYEQYF
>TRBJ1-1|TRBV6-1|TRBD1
TGTGCCAGCATATGGACAGGGGGGATGAACACTGAAGCTTTCTTT
CASIWTGGMNTEAFF
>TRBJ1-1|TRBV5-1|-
TGCGCCAGCAGCCGCGGCGACAGATTGAACACTGAAGCTTTCTTT
CASSRGDRLNTEAFF
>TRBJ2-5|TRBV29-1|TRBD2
TGCAGCGTGAGGGGACTAGCGGGAGTAGAGACCCAGTACTTC
CSVRGLAGVETQYF
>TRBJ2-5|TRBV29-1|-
TGCAGCGTTCGTCGGGGGAAAGAGACCCAGTACTTC
CSVRRGKETQYF
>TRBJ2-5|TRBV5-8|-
TGTGCCAGCAGCTTGGGTAGGGTCGGAGCGGGACATCCAGAGACCCAGTACTTC
CASSLGRVGAGHPETQYF
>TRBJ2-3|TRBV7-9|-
TGTGCCAGCAGCGGACAGTTCAATACGCAGTATTTT
CASSGQFNTQYF
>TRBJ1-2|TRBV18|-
TGTGCCAGCTCACCAACTGTGAACTATGGCTACACCTTC
CASSPTVNYGYTF
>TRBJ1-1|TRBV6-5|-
TGTGCCAGCAGTTACGGACAGAACACTGAAGCTTTCTTT
CASSYGQNTEAFF
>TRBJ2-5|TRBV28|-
TGTGCCAGCAGGGCCGGGGTTGCCCAGTACTTC
CASRAGVAQYF
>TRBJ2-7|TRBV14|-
TGTGCCAGCAGCTTTGACTTACCTCCTGACGAGCAGTACTTC
CASSFDLPPDEQYF
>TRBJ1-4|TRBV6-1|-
TGTGCCAGCAGTGAATCTCTCGCAACTAATGAAAAACTGTTTTTT
CASSESLATNEKLFF
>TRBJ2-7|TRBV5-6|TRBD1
TGTGCCAGCAGCTTGTGGACAGGGGACTACGAGCAGTACTTC
CASSLWTGDYEQYF
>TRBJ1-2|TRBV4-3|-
TGCGCCAGCAGCCAAGAGGCAGGGATTAACTATGGCTACACCTTC
CASSQEAGINYGYTF
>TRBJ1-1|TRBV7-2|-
TGTGCCAGCAGCTCGCAACCAGTGGCGGGAACTGAAGCTTTCTTT
CASSSQPVAGTEAFF
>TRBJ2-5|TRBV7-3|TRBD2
TGTGCCAGCAGCCCAAGCGGGGGGGGGACCCAGTACTTC
CASSPSGGGTQYF
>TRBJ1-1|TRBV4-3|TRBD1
TGCGCCAGCAGCCTGAAGGGGACAGGGGTGGGGGGAACTGAAGCTTTCTTT
CASSLKGTGVGGTEAFF
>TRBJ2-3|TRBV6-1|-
TGTGCCAGCAGCCCCCGCGGTAGCCCAGATACGCAGTATTTT
CASSPRGSPDTQYF
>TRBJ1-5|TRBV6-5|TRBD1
TGTGCCAGCAGTCGGGGACAGTCTAGCAATCAGCCCCAGCATTTT
CASSRGQSSNQPQHF
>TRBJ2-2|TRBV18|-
TGTGCCAGCTCACCACAGGGGCGGTCGAACACCGGGGAGCTGTTTTTT
CASSPQGRSNTGELFF
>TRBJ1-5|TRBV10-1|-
TGCGCCAGGTCTGGGGAGGTGAGCAATCAGCCCCAGCATTTT
CARSGEVSNQPQHF
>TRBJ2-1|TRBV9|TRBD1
TGTGCCAGCAGCCCGACAGGGGGCGATTACAATGAGCAGTTCTTC
CASSPTGGDYNEQFF
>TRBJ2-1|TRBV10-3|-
TGTGCCATCAACCCTACCGGGACTCTACGCGAGCAGTTCTTC
CAINPTGTLREQFF
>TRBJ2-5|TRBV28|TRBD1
TGTGCCAGCAGTTTACAGGGGGCCTATTCGTACCAAGAGACCCAGTACTTC
CASSLQGAYSYQETQYF
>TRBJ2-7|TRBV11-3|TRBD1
TGTGCCAGCAGTCACGGGACAGGGAACTACGAGCAGTACTTC
CASSHGTGNYEQYF
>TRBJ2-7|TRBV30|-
TGTGCCTGGAGTGTACTCACAGGGACCGAGCAGTACTTC
CAWSVLTGTEQYF
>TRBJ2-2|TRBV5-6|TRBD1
TGTGCCAGCAGCTCCGACGGGACAGGTGAAAACACCGGGGAGCTGTTTTTT
CASSSDGTGENTGELFF
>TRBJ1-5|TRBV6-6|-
TGTGCCAGCAGTTACGAGAAGCGACATCAGCCCCAGCATTTT
CASSYEKRHQPQHF
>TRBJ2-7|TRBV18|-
TGTGCCAGCTCAGCTACGGAGGGAGCCTTCTACGAGCAGTACTTC
CASSATEGAFYEQYF
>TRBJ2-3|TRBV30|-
TGTGCCTGGAGTGTACTTACGCCAAAAAGCACAGATACGCAGTATTTT
CAWSVLTPKSTDTQYF
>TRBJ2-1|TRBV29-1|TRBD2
TGCAGCGTTCATAGCGGGATTGAGGTGGCCTACAATGAGCAGTTCTTC
CSVHSGIEVAYNEQFF
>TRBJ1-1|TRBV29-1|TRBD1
TGCAGCGTTACTGGACAGGGAAACCCTGAAGCTTTCTTT
CSVTGQGNPEAFF